The 19 T cell receptor beta chains listed next were all sequenced from one sample in a study of control samples from healthy donors and cancer patients (dated by TCRdb to between 2020 and 2021). The method was the immunoSEQ multiplex PCR assay. TCRdb provides this immuneACCESS table in a form limited to in-frame rearrangements. Some clones are lacking; in checked studies, under half of them reflect an unresolved V gene, and why the rest are absent is not known. In all, the sample holds fewer than 70,000 clones, and more than 75% of those were seen once. The ten largest clones take up about 3% of the sample. Sequenced sample: PBMCs. All receptors come from a woman aged 45-65 years with lung cancer.

This CDR3 is CASSIRGHKNTEAFF. As DNA, the CDR3 is TGTGCCAGTAGTATAAGGGGCCACAAGAACACTGAAGCTTTCTTT. The rearrangement links TRBV19 to TRBJ1-1; D is perhaps TRBD1 (5 bases). V was clipped by 2 bases and J by 1 base, with 11 bases between them. The CDR3 is 15 residues long. Looked up from germline, CDR1 is LNHDA and CDR2 is SQIVND (reference sequence).

This sequence joins TRBV19 and TRBJ1-2, with D tentatively TRBD1 (5 bases). From germline, CDR1 is LNHDA and CDR2 SQIVND (reference sequence). The V end lost 0 bases, the J end lost 4 bases, and 9 bases lay between the germline ends. This CDR3 is 14 amino acids long. In nucleotides, the CDR3 is TGTGCCAGTAGTATAGATACAGGACTCTATGGCTACACCTTC. It translates to CASSIDTGLYGYTF.

The chain joins TRBV30 to TRBJ1-3; D ambiguous. Germline loops: CDR1 GTSNPN, CDR2 SVGIG (reference sequence). Trimming left V 0 bases short and J 0 bases short, with 3 bases between. The CDR3 is made up of 13 amino acids. The chain's CDR3 is CAWSVSSGNTIYF. The CDR3, as DNA: TGTGCCTGGAGTGTGAGCTCTGGAAACACCATATATTTT. Complete variable domain (other parts from reference TRBV30 and TRBJ1-3): SQTIHQWPATLVQPVGSPLSLECTVEGTSNPNLYWYRQAAGRGLQLLFYSVGIGQISSEVPQNLSASRPQDRQFILSSKKLLLSDSGFYLCAWSVSSGNTIYFGEGSWLTVV.

The chain combines TRBV9 with TRBJ1-1, with 8 bases that match TRBD1. CDR1 is SGDLS, CDR2 YYNGEE, per germline. V lost 3 bases, J lost 8 bases, and 9 bases stayed unmatched. The CDR3 length is 14 residues. As DNA, the CDR3 is TGTGCCAGCAGCGGGGGAGGGACAGGTGTAGAAGCTTTCTTT. This encodes CASSGGGTGVEAFF.

This chain links TRBV5-6 with TRBJ2-5; D is unclear. The V gene lost 2 bases and the J gene lost 4 bases, with 9 bases spanning the gap. This CDR3 contains 13 residues. Germline V lookup: CDR1 SGHDT, CDR2 YYEEEE. The CDR3 coding sequence is TGTGCCAGCAGCTTCGGTCTTGGAGAGACCCAGTACTTC. Protein: CASSFGLGETQYF.

The chain joins TRBV5-1 to TRBJ2-7; 11 nucleotides match TRBD1. The CDR3 sequence is 12 residues long. The V gene end was trimmed by 3 bases and the J gene end by 12 bases; junction bases not matched to a gene: 5. Germline V lookup: CDR1 SGHRS, CDR2 YFSETQ. As DNA, the CDR3 is TGCGCCAGCAGCTCCGGGACAGGGGGACGGTACTTC. Its protein is CASSSGTGGRYF.

The chain has TRBV7-9 and TRBJ1-1; D may be TRBD1 (6 bases). The CDR3 runs to 15 residues. Trimming left V 1 base short and J 6 bases short, with 15 bases between. The germline V gene encodes CDR1 SEHNR and CDR2 FQNEAQ (reference sequence). Here the CDR3 DNA reads TGTGCCAGCAGCTTAGATCAAGGGGGGTACGCTGAAGCTTTCTTT. Encoded protein: CASSLDQGGYAEAFF.

J is TRBJ1-2 and V is TRBV19; 8 bases are shared with TRBD1. The CDR3 is 16 amino acids. Per the germline V gene, CDR1 is LNHDA and CDR2 is SQIVND (reference sequence). J was trimmed by 4 bases and V by 4 bases; bases with no gene match: 11. The CDR3 protein is CASSRTGTFSTYGYTF. The CDR3 region has the DNA TGTGCCAGTAGTAGGACAGGGACATTCTCTACCTATGGCTACACCTTC.

This clone was recorded only once. CDR3 DNA: TGTGCCAGCAGCGCCAGAAGGAACACCGGGGAGCTGTTTTTT. This sequence encodes CASSARRNTGELFF. The V call is TRBV2, the J call TRBJ2-2; D is unclear. Trimming left V 6 bases short and J 1 base short, with 9 bases between. Germline lookup yields CDR1 SNHLY and CDR2 FYNNEI. This CDR3 spans 14 amino acids.

The chain joins TRBV6-6 to TRBJ2-7, with 7 bases matching TRBD1. The CDR3 is 13 residues long. The V gene's germline CDR1 is MNHNY and CDR2 SVGAGI (reference sequence). Germline trimming cut 5 bases from V and 7 bases from J; bases unmatched to any gene: 8. The CDR3 nucleotides read TGTGCCAGCAGTAACCTACAGGGGTGGGAGCAGTACTTC. Its translation: CASSNLQGWEQYF.

This chain connects TRBV9 to TRBJ2-2, with D possibly TRBD1 on 6 matching bases. The CDR3 loop spans 16 amino acids. CDR1 is SGDLS, CDR2 YYNGEE, per germline. Trimming stripped 0 bases from V and 4 bases from J, with 13 bases between. The CDR3 is CASSVVEQGPTGELFF. Here the CDR3 DNA reads TGTGCCAGCAGCGTAGTAGAACAGGGCCCCACCGGGGAGCTGTTTTTT.

V gene TRBV11-2 combines with J gene TRBJ2-3; the D is unclear. The length of the CDR3 is 11 residues. The V end was cut by 3 bases, the J end by 5 bases, with 3 bases between. CDR1 is SGHAT, CDR2 FQNNGV, per germline. In nucleotides, the CDR3 is TGTGCCAGCAGCTTTATAGATACGCAGTATTTT. Its translation is CASSFIDTQYF.

V and J are TRBV19 and TRBJ2-5; 7 bases agree with TRBD1. The germline V gene has CDR1 LNHDA and CDR2 SQIVND (reference sequence). The CDR3 totals 14 residues. The V gene end was trimmed by 4 bases and the J gene end by 5 bases; junction bases not matched to a gene: 7. The CDR3 sequence: CASSKTGMTETQYF. The CDR3 nucleotides read TGTGCCAGTAGTAAGACAGGGATGACCGAGACCCAGTACTTC.

The chain carries TRBV6-6 and TRBJ2-1; 8 positions agree with TRBD2. Germline trimming cut 10 bases from V and 5 bases from J; bases unmatched to any gene: 7. This CDR3 is built from 13 residues. Germline V gene sequence: CDR1 MNHNY, CDR2 SVGAGI (reference sequence). CDR3 DNA: TGTGCCATAAAACGGGGGGGAAACAATGAGCAGTTCTTC. Protein product: CAIKRGGNNEQFF.

V gene TRBV13 combines with J gene TRBJ2-5; a possible D gene is TRBD2 (6 bases). CDR3 length: 14 amino acids. Deletions cut 1 base from V and 4 bases from J, with 10 bases between. Germline values: CDR1 PRHDT, CDR2 FYEKMQ (reference sequence). The CDR3 bases are TGTGCCAGCAGCTTAGATGGTAGCGGAGAGACCCAGTACTTC. Encoded protein: CASSLDGSGETQYF.

This clone was recorded only once. The chain uses TRBV25-1 and TRBJ2-7; D call uncertain. The CDR3 runs 12 residues. Germline loops: CDR1 MGHDK, CDR2 SYGVNS. The ends were cut back, 7 bases at V and 0 bases at J, with 7 bases in the middle. The CDR3, as DNA: TGTGCCAGCATCGGCAGCTCCTACGAGCAGTACTTC. It yields the protein CASIGSSYEQYF.

J is TRBJ1-1 and V is TRBV6-5; D gene ambiguous. CDR1 is MNHEY and CDR2 is SVGAGI in the germline V gene. V was cut by 2 bases and J by 0 bases, with 7 bases left in between. The CDR3 contains 14 residues. This CDR3 is CASSYTQMNTEAFF. The DNA of the CDR3 is TGTGCCAGCAGTTACACACAGATGAACACTGAAGCTTTCTTT.

This rearrangement joins TRBV7-2 to TRBJ1-1, with 8 bases matching TRBD1. The germline V gene has CDR1 SGHTA and CDR2 FQGNSA. The J segment lost 0 bases and the V segment lost 5 bases, leaving 5 bases of the junction unmatched. The CDR3 consists of 15 residues. The DNA for the CDR3 is TGTGCCAGCAGCCTTCGGACAGGGCTGAACACTGAAGCTTTCTTT. It is translated as CASSLRTGLNTEAFF. The whole variable domain, remainder taken from reference TRBV7-2 and TRBJ1-1, is GAGVSQSPSNKVTEKGKDVELRCDPISGHTALYWYRQSLGQGLEFLIYFQGNSAPDKSGLPSDRFSAERTGGSVSTLTIQRTQQEDSAVYLCASSLRTGLNTEAFFGQGTRLTVV.

The chain recombines TRBV5-1 with TRBJ2-7, with no clear D. The germline gives CDR1 SGHRS, CDR2 YFSETQ. CDR3 length: 14 amino acids. Trimming removed 2 bases from V and 0 bases from J, with 9 bases in between. CDR3 sequence: CASSFSANSYEQYF. In nucleotides, the CDR3 is TGCGCCAGCAGCTTTTCGGCCAACTCCTACGAGCAGTACTTC.